These 26 T cell receptor beta chains came from one sample sequenced in a study of blood T cells in healthy people across ages. Primers used in a second PCR of about 7 to 12 cycles were a sample-barcoded 5' primer and a J-beta primer mix. Each CDR3 protein is one row after TCRdb ran MiXCR on the 5' RACE reads. The data hold 550,000 to 750,000 distinct CDR3 sequences, with around 21% observed a single time. Sequencing used blood. The receptor set was obtained from a man between 65 and 79 years old in good health.

In its sample, this clonotype was seen a few times. The V gene is TRBV12-3 or TRBV12-4, the J gene TRBJ2-5, with D hard to call. Trimming pared 4 bases from V and 0 bases from J, leaving 12 bases between. CDR3 length equals 15 residues. This chain's CDR3 is CASSSRNPYQETQYF. The CDR3 coding sequence is TGTGCCAGCAGTTCCCGGAACCCGTACCAAGAGACCCAGTACTTC.

This clonotype has more than one count but fewer than ten. The chain uses TRBV10-3 and TRBJ1-1; perhaps TRBD1 as D (6 bases). There are 15 residues in the CDR3. Germline CDR1 reads ENHRY; CDR2 reads SYGVKD. V lost 4 bases and J 1 base, leaving 13 bases between the germline ends. In DNA form, the CDR3 reads TGTGCCATCAGTGGAGGAGACAGGTCGAACACTGAAGCTTTCTTT. It specifies CAISGGDRSNTEAFF.

The chain recombines TRBV7-9 with TRBJ2-2; 13 bases fit TRBD2. The V and J ends lost 6 bases and 4 bases, in that order; junction bases with no gene match: 5. The CDR3 sequence is 16 residues long. Germline V CDR1 and CDR2: SEHNR, FQNEAQ (reference sequence). CDR3 DNA sequence: TGTGCCAGCAGGCGACTAGCGGGAGGTGCCACCGGGGAGCTGTTTTTT. It specifies CASRRLAGGATGELFF. The whole variable domain, remainder taken from reference TRBV7-9 and TRBJ2-2, is DTGVSQNPRHKITKRGQNVTFRCDPISEHNRLYWYRQTLGQGPEFLTYFQNEAQLEKSRLLSDRFSAERPKGSFSTLEIQRTEQGDSAMYLCASRRLAGGATGELFFGEGSRLTVL.

The table lists this clonotype with a few counts. The chain employs TRBV5-5 and TRBJ2-1; 14 bases map to TRBD2. V shed 5 bases and J 7 bases; nucleotides not matched to a gene: 8. Germline CDR1 SGHKS, CDR2 YYEKEE (reference sequence). The CDR3 runs 16 residues. Here the CDR3 DNA reads TGTGCCAGCAGGGCACCGGGACTAGCGGGAGAGAATGAGCAGTTCTTC. Translation: CASRAPGLAGENEQFF.

V and J are TRBV20-1 and TRBJ2-2, with D uncertain. The CDR3 length is 13 residues. Looked up from germline, CDR1 is DFQATT and CDR2 is SNEGSKA (reference sequence). With 4 bases removed from V and 0 bases from J, the gap between germline ends came to 6 bases. CDR3 in DNA: TGCAGTGCTACAGGCGCGAACACCGGGGAGCTGTTTTTT. Its translation is CSATGANTGELFF.

V is TRBV7-9 and J is TRBJ1-5; D is possibly TRBD1 (5 bases). The CDR3 sequence is 13 residues long. Germline CDR1 reads SEHNR; CDR2 reads FQNEAQ (reference sequence). The V gene lost 5 bases and the J gene lost 6 bases, with 11 bases spanning the gap. CDR3 sequence reads: CASSRDAVQPQHF. CDR3 DNA sequence: TGTGCCAGCAGCCGGGACGCGGTTCAGCCCCAGCATTTT. The variable domain in full, with the rest retrieved from reference TRBV7-9 and TRBJ1-5, is DTGVSQNPRHKITKRGQNVTFRCDPISEHNRLYWYRQTLGQGPEFLTYFQNEAQLEKSRLLSDRFSAERPKGSFSTLEIQRTEQGDSAMYLCASSRDAVQPQHFGDGTRLSIL.

The chain links TRBV20-1 to TRBJ2-6; TRBD1 might be the D (6 bases). The V end was cut by 4 bases, the J end by 8 bases, with 15 bases between. The CDR3 length is 14 residues. CDR1 is DFQATT and CDR2 is SNEGSKA in the germline V gene (reference sequence). The CDR3 DNA is TGCAGTGCTACAGGACAGCAGCGCACCAACGTCCTGACTTTC. Protein: CSATGQQRTNVLTF.

This clonotype occurred many times. The chain combines TRBV5-1 with TRBJ1-4, with D possibly TRBD1 on 5 matching bases. Trimming left V 0 bases short and J 4 bases short, with 7 bases between. Per the germline V gene, CDR1 is SGHRS and CDR2 is YFSETQ. The CDR3 is 14 amino acids. The CDR3 loop is CASSLGGVNEKLFF. As DNA, the CDR3 is TGCGCCAGCAGCTTGGGGGGCGTTAATGAAAAACTGTTTTTT. Drawing the rest from reference TRBV5-1 and TRBJ1-4, the complete variable domain is KAGVTQTPRYLIKTRGQQVTLSCSPISGHRSVSWYQQTPGQGLQFLFEYFSETQRNKGNFPGRFSGRQFSNSRSEMNVSTLELGDSALYLCASSLGGVNEKLFFGSGTQLSVL.

This clonotype was counted at least ten times. A read error may produce the germline difference seen at one junction end. The genes are TRBV11-2 and TRBJ2-4; D is unresolved. This CDR3 contains 12 residues. CDR1 and CDR2 from the germline V gene are SGHAT and FQNNGV. The CDR3 sequence is CASSLQGNIQYF. The CDR3 DNA sequence: TGCGCCAGCAGCTTGCAAGGAAACATTCAGTACTTC.

As to this clonotype: Sequence at one end of the junction differs from germline and may be a read error. This chain uses TRBV20-1 with TRBJ2-5, with a possible D match to TRBD2 (5 bases). There are 14 residues in the CDR3. Germline V gene data show CDR1 as DFQATT and CDR2 as SNEGSKA (reference sequence). The DNA of the CDR3 is TGCAGTGCGAGAGGGCATGGGAACCAAGAGACCCAGTACTTC. Its protein product is CSARGHGNQETQYF.

There are a few counts of this clonotype. The rearrangement uses TRBV5-1 and TRBJ2-7; TRBD2 aligns across 10 bases. CDR1 SGHRS and CDR2 YFSETQ come from the germline V gene. Trimming cost V 0 bases and J 0 bases; bases outside gene matches: 9. The CDR3 spans 18 residues. DNA for the CDR3: TGCGCCAGCAGCTTGGCGGTCGGGGCTAGCGGGAGCTCCTACGAGCAGTACTTC. Its translation: CASSLAVGASGSSYEQYF.

This clonotype was picked up a small number of times. CDR3 sequence (DNA): TGTGCCAGCAGCAACGGACAGGGGTATCTCGAGCAGTACTTC. Its protein is CASSNGQGYLEQYF. The chain links TRBV7-2 to TRBJ2-7; 9 bases match TRBD1. The CDR3 consists of 14 residues. Trimming cost V 5 bases and J 6 bases; bases outside gene matches: 8. The germline CDR1 and CDR2 sequences are SGHTA and FQGNSA.

As concerns this clonotype: The junction and the germline gene differ at one end; a read error may be behind it. The chain is built from TRBV27 and TRBJ2-5; D possibly corresponds to TRBD2 (5 bases). The J call is doubtful: the DNA matches TRBJ2-7 better. The CDR3 runs to 13 residues. Germline V CDR1 and CDR2: MNHEY, SMNVEV (reference sequence). The CDR3 nucleotides read TGTGCCGGCAGTAAGCGGCAAAGCTACGAGCAGTACTTC. Its translation is CAGSKRQSYEQYF.

The chain uses TRBV15 and TRBJ2-1, with TRBD2 identical over 9 bases. Germline CDR1 reads LNHNV; CDR2 reads YYDKDF (reference sequence). This CDR3 comprises 16 residues. The V and J ends lost 5 bases and 4 bases, in that order; junction bases with no gene match: 9. The CDR3, as DNA: TGTGCCACCAGCGCCCCTGGAGCGGGAGGTTACAATGAGCAGTTCTTC. Its protein is CATSAPGAGGYNEQFF.

The sample holds many counts of this clonotype. The chain has TRBV13 and TRBJ2-5; D call uncertain. V was cut by 5 bases and J by 2 bases, with 6 bases left in between. CDR3 length: 12 residues. Germline assignment: CDR1 PRHDT and CDR2 FYEKMQ (reference sequence). CDR3 amino acids: CASSGVQETQYF. The CDR3, as DNA: TGTGCCAGCAGCGGGGTACAAGAGACCCAGTACTTC.

This clonotype was counted only a few times. The CDR3 here is CSASGDRVAHEQYF. CDR3 in DNA: TGCAGTGCTAGTGGGGACAGGGTCGCCCACGAGCAGTACTTC. The V call is TRBV20-1, the J call TRBJ2-5; 9 bases agree with TRBD1. TRBJ2-7 explains the end of the DNA better; the J call may be wrong. The CDR3 spans 14 residues. CDR1 is DFQATT and CDR2 is SNEGSKA in the germline V gene (reference sequence).

The genes are TRBV28 and TRBJ2-5, with D uncertain. CDR1 MDHEN and CDR2 SYDVKM come from the germline V gene. The CDR3 covers 19 residues. The V end was cut by 4 bases, the J end by 3 bases, with 27 bases between. The CDR3 sequence: CASSYGDWAADLSKETQYF. CDR3 DNA: TGTGCCAGCAGTTATGGAGATTGGGCGGCCGACCTTTCTAAAGAGACCCAGTACTTC.

The chain recombines TRBV6-2 or TRBV6-3 with TRBJ2-4, with 7 nucleotides matching TRBD1. Germline CDR1 and CDR2: MNHEY and SVGEGT. V shed 5 bases, J shed 3 bases, and the junction held 10 bases outside the gene matches. The CDR3 totals 16 residues. CDR3 nucleotide sequence: TGTGCCAGCAGTCCGGACAGGCTGCTATTCAAAAACATTCAGTACTTC. It is translated as CASSPDRLLFKNIQYF.

The J gene is TRBJ2-7, the V gene TRBV5-1; D gene unclear. Trimming took 4 bases from V and 7 from J, leaving 12 bases between them. The CDR3 runs 12 residues. Per the germline V gene, CDR1 is SGHRS and CDR2 is YFSETQ. The CDR3: CASSPGLEEQYF. The DNA for the CDR3 is TGCGCCAGCAGCCCTGGGCTGGAGGAGCAGTACTTC.

This clonotype was recorded a few times. One base away lies a much larger clone, so this may be a sequencing read error. The rearrangement links TRBV25-1 to TRBJ2-5; D possibly uses TRBD1 or TRBD2 (7 bases each). The J call is doubtful: the DNA matches TRBJ2-7 better. This CDR3 is 13 amino acids long. CDR1 is MGHDK, CDR2 SYGVNS, per germline. CDR3 DNA sequence: TGTGCCGGCGGGAGATGGGACAGCTACGAGCAGTACTTC. Its translation: CAGGRWDSYEQYF.

Only a few counts were recorded for this clonotype. The gene calls are TRBV28 and TRBJ2-1; 9 nucleotides match TRBD2. Losses at the gene ends were 3 bases for V and 6 bases for J; bases not matched to a gene: 6. This CDR3 region has 15 residues. Germline-derived CDR1 and CDR2 are MDHEN and SYDVKM. The CDR3 region has the DNA TGTGCCAGCAGTTTCGTAGCGGGAGTTCTCAATGAGCAGTTCTTC. It is translated as CASSFVAGVLNEQFF.

CDR3 coding DNA: TGTGCCATCAGTGAGGCGGAAGCGGGAGGCAAGGGCGAGCAGTTCTTC. It is translated as CAISEAEAGGKGEQFF. This chain uses TRBV10-3 with TRBJ2-5; TRBD2 aligns across 9 bases. The J call is uncertain, as TRBJ2-1 better fits the DNA end. Germline V gene lookup returns CDR1 ENHRY and CDR2 SYGVKD. The CDR3 is 16 amino acids.

The V call is TRBV20-1, the J call TRBJ2-7, with D perhaps TRBD1 (5 bases). The CDR3 consists of 15 residues. Trimming took 6 bases from V and 2 from J, leaving 20 bases between them. The germline CDR1 and CDR2 sequences are DFQATT and SNEGSKA (reference sequence). CDR3 region: CSAQTTGEFTYEQYF. The CDR3 DNA follows: TGCAGTGCGCAAACAACAGGTGAATTTACCTACGAGCAGTACTTC.

The rearrangement uses TRBV3-1 and TRBJ2-7; D call uncertain. Per the germline V gene, CDR1 is LGHDT and CDR2 is YNNKEL (reference sequence). V was pared by 4 bases and J by 6 bases, with 7 bases between. The CDR3 loop spans 11 amino acids. Here the CDR3 reads CASSRKSEQYF. The CDR3 coding sequence is TGTGCCAGCAGCCGGAAATCCGAGCAGTACTTC.

The rearrangement joins TRBV9 to TRBJ2-5, with D maybe TRBD2 (7 bases). The J call may not be correct, given that the DNA end is closer to TRBJ2-7. The germline V gene encodes CDR1 SGDLS and CDR2 YYNGEE. This CDR3 is 13 amino acids long. CDR3 residues: CASSVAGGGEQYF. Written as DNA, the CDR3 is TGTGCCAGCAGCGTAGCGGGGGGCGGCGAGCAGTACTTC.

The gene calls are TRBV20-1 and TRBJ2-7, with 12 nucleotides matching TRBD1. The CDR3 is 13 residues long. Unmatched junction bases numbered 4, after V lost 5 bases and J lost 5 bases. Germline V gives CDR1 DFQATT, CDR2 SNEGSKA (reference sequence). In DNA, the CDR3 is TGCAGTGCTCCGGGACAGGGGGCGCACGAGCAGTACTTC. Its translation: CSAPGQGAHEQYF.